The 11 T cell receptor beta chains below were found in one sample sequenced in a study of blood T cell repertoires in COVID-19. The method was immunoSEQ multiplex PCR; TCRdb's version includes in-frame clones alone and lacks a portion of them. The repertoire holds over 250,000 clones, with 70% to 90% as singletons. The specimen sequenced was peripheral blood. Every receptor here comes from a middle-aged woman who had recovered from COVID-19.

The genes are TRBV6-1 and TRBJ1-2; 10 bases line up with TRBD1. Germline V gene lookup returns CDR1 MNHNS and CDR2 SASEGT. This CDR3 has 13 amino acids. Trimming cost V 2 bases and J 9 bases; bases outside gene matches: 3. CDR3 bases: TGTGCCAGCAGTGAAAGGACAGGGGGGAGCTACACCTTC. Translation: CASSERTGGSYTF.

The rearrangement uses TRBV21-1 and TRBJ2-7; the table's D gene call, TRBD2, was not cross checked with the DNA. TRBV21-1 is a pseudogene locus. This CDR3 region has 17 residues. CDR3 sequence: CASSKGGKREGLREQYV. CDR3 in DNA: TGTGCCAGCAGCAAGGGTGGGAAGCGGGAGGGCCTGCGAGAGCAGTACGTC.

The chain recombines TRBV6-5 with TRBJ2-5; 13 nucleotides align to TRBD2. V lost 10 bases and J lost 12; bases outside the gene matches: 8. CDR1 is MNHEY, CDR2 SVGAGI, per germline. This CDR3 is 12 amino acids long. In DNA, the CDR3 is TGTGCCACCAAGACTAGCGGGAGGTCCGAGTACTTC. This sequence encodes CATKTSGRSEYF.

The genes are TRBV29-1 and TRBJ1-1, with D perhaps TRBD1 (5 bases). The CDR3 length is 14 residues. Trimming pared 7 bases from V and 1 base from J, leaving 16 bases between. Germline-derived CDR1 and CDR2 are SQVTM and ANQGSEA. For the CDR3, the DNA is TGCAGCGCCGGTGGGGGGTCCGGGAACACTGAAGCTTTCTTT. The encoded protein is CSAGGGSGNTEAFF.

The rearrangement links TRBV5-1 to TRBJ2-7, with D perhaps matching TRBD2 (5 bases). V was clipped by 0 bases and J by 5 bases, with 12 bases between them. Looked up from germline, CDR1 is SGHRS and CDR2 is YFSETQ. The CDR3 totals 14 residues. Here the CDR3 DNA reads TGCGCCAGCAGCTTGGGGGGAGATCCGCACGAGCAGTACTTC. This codes for CASSLGGDPHEQYF.

The chain combines TRBV7-3 with TRBJ2-1; 7 bases agree with TRBD2. Unmatched junction bases numbered 6, after V lost 3 bases and J lost 4 bases. Per the germline V gene, CDR1 is SGHTA and CDR2 is FQGTGA. The CDR3 spans 15 residues. CDR3 DNA sequence: TGTGCCAGCAGCTTGGGCGGGGGTGTTTACAATGAGCAGTTCTTC. Residues: CASSLGGGVYNEQFF. The full variable domain, rest sourced from reference TRBV7-3 and TRBJ2-1, is GAGVSQTPSNKVTEKGKYVELRCDPISGHTALYWYRQSLGQGPEFLIYFQGTGAADDSGLPNDRFFAVRPEGSVSTLKIQRTERGDSAVYLCASSLGGGVYNEQFFGPGTRLTVL.

This clone was recorded at least ten times. The chain recombines TRBV7-9 with TRBJ2-7, with TRBD2 identical over 16 bases. Germline V gene data show CDR1 as SEHNR and CDR2 as FQNEAQ (reference sequence). V shed 5 bases, J shed 12 bases, and the junction held 10 bases outside the gene matches. The CDR3 spans 15 residues. CDR3 DNA sequence: TGTGCCAGCAGCCGCGGGACTAGCGGGAGGGCCAGTCGGTACTTC. It is translated as CASSRGTSGRASRYF.

CDR3 sequence (DNA): TGTGCCAGCAGTTTTGGGACTAGCGGGGAGCAGTTCTTC. Translated, it gives CASSFGTSGEQFF. J is TRBJ2-1 and V is TRBV12-3 or TRBV12-4, with 12 bases that match TRBD2. The CDR3 loop spans 13 amino acids. V trimming: 3 bases; J trimming: 10 bases; junction bases outside the gene matches: 1.

The J gene is TRBJ2-3, the V gene TRBV7-2; TRBD1 matches 11 bases. Germline-derived CDR1 and CDR2 are SGHTA and FQGNSA. The CDR3 extends over 16 amino acids. The trim removed 4 bases at V and 5 bases at J, leaving 8 bases unmatched. CDR3: CASSSPDRGHKDTQYF. CDR3 nucleotide sequence: TGTGCCAGCAGCTCCCCGGACAGGGGGCATAAAGATACGCAGTATTTT.

V usage is TRBV18 and J usage is TRBJ1-6; D perhaps matches TRBD1 (5 bases). Germline V lookup: CDR1 KGHSH, CDR2 LQKENI. The CDR3 has 14 residues. V was shortened by 6 bases and J by 6 bases, with 12 bases between the two germline ends. CDR3 sequence reads: CASSETESNSPLHF. The CDR3 nucleotides read TGTGCCAGCTCGGAGACAGAGTCTAATTCACCCCTCCACTTT.

The rearrangement links TRBV6-5 to TRBJ1-5; D may be TRBD1 (6 bases). Trimming left V 2 bases short and J 6 bases short, with 8 bases between. This CDR3 region has 13 residues. CDR1 is MNHEY and CDR2 is SVGAGI in the germline V gene. CDR3 in DNA: TGTGCCAGCAGTTACCCGACAGGTCAGCCCCAGCATTTT. This sequence encodes CASSYPTGQPQHF.